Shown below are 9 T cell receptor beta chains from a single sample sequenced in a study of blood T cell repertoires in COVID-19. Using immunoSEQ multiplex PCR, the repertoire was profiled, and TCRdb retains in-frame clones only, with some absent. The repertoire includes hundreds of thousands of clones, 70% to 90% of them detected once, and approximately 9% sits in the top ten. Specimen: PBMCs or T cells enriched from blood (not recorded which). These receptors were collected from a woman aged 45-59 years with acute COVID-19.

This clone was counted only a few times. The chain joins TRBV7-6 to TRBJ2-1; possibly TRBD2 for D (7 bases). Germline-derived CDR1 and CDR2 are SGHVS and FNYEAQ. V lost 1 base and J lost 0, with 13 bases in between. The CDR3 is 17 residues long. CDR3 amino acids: CASSLGPRGGSYNEQFF. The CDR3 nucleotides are TGTGCCAGCAGCTTAGGCCCGAGGGGGGGCTCCTACAATGAGCAGTTCTTC.

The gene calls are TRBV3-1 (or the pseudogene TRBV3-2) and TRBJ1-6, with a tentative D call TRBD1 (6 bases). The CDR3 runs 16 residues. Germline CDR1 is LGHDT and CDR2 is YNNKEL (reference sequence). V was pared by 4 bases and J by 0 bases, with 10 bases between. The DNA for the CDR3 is TGTGCCAGCAGCCCCAGGGGCCTCTCCTATAATTCACCCCTCCACTTT. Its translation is CASSPRGLSYNSPLHF.

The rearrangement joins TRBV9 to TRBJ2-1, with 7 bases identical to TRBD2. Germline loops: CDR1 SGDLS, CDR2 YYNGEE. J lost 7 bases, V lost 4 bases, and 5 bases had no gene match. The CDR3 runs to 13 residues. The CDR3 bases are TGTGCCAGCAGCTCTCCCGGGAGGAATGAGCAGTTCTTC. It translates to CASSSPGRNEQFF. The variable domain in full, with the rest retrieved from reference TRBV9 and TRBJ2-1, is DSGVTQTPKHLITATGQRVTLRCSPRSGDLSVYWYQQSLDQGLQFLIQYYNGEERAKGNILERFSAQQFPDLHSELNLSSLELGDSALYFCASSSPGRNEQFFGPGTRLTVL.

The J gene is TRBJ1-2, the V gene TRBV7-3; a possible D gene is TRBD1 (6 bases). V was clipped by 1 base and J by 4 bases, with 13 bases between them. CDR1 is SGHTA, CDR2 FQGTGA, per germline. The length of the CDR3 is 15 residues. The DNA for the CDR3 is TGTGCCAGCAGCTTAAATGGGGGGGCCGTCTATGGCTACACCTTC. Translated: CASSLNGGAVYGYTF.

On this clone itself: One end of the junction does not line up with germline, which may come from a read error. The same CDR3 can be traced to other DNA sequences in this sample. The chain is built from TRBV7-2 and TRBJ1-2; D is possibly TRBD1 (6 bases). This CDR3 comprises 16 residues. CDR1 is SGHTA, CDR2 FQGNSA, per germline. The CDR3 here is CASTLTGGRGSYGYTF. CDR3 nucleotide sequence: TGTGCCAGCACATTAACGGGGGGCAGGGGCAGCTATGGCTACACCTTT. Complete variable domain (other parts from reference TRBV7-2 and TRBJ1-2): GAGVSQSPSNKVTEKGKDVELRCDPISGHTALYWYRQSLGQGLEFLIYFQGNSAPDKSGLPSDRFSAERTGGSVSTLTIQRTQQEDSAVYLCASTLTGGRGSYGYTFGSGTRLTVV.

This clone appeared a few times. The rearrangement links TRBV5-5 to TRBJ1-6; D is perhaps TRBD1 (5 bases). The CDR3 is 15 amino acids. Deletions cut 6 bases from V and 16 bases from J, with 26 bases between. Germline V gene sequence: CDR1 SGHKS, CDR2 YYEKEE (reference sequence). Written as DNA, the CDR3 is TGTGCCAGCACCCAAAAGAGGCAGGGTAATTACGTGCTCCACTTT. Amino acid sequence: CASTQKRQGNYVLHF.

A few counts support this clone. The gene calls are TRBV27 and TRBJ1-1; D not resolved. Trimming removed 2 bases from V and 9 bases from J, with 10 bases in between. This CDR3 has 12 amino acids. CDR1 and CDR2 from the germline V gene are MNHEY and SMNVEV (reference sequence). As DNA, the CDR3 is TGTGCCAGCAGTTTAGGTGCGGGGAAAGCTTTCTTT. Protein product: CASSLGAGKAFF.

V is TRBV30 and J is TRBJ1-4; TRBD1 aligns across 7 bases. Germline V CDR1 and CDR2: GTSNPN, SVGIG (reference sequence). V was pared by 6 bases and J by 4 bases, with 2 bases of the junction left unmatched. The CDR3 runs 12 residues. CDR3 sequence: CACRGLNEKLFF. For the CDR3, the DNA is TGTGCCTGTAGGGGGCTTAATGAAAAACTGTTTTTT.

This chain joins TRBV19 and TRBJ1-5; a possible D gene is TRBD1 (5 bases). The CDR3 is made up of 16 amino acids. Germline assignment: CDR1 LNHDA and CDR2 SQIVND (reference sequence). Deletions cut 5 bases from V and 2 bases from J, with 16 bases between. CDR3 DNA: TGTGCCAGTAGTTTGGCGTTTCAGGGTCGCAATCAGCCCCAGCATTTT. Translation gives CASSLAFQGRNQPQHF.